These T cell receptor beta chains were read from a single sample in a study of blood T cell repertoires in COVID-19. Only in-frame clones appear in the TCRdb table, and some are missing; sequencing was by immunoSEQ multiplex PCR. The sample lists 300,000 to 400,000 clones, 80% to 90% seen once, with under 3% in the top ten. What was sequenced was peripheral blood. The receptors here all came from a man aged 25 to 40 with active or convalescent COVID-19. Both conserved end residues are part of each CDR3. A D gene is named only where the DNA matches it firmly.

d_gene	v_gene	j_gene	len	CDR3aa	CDR3nt
NA	TRBV12-1	TRBJ2-2	17	CASSSYSGTLNTGELFF	TGTGCCAGCAGCTCGTATTCCGGGACTCTTAACACCGGGGAGCTGTTTTTT
NA	TRBV6-2/TRBV6-3	TRBJ2-7	12	CASSSTHYEQYF	TGTGCCAGCAGTTCGACTCACTACGAGCAGTACTTC
TRBD2	TRBV25-1	TRBJ2-1	18	CASSEYTRGGNSYNEQFF	TGTGCCAGCAGTGAATATACTCGGGGAGGGAACTCCTACAATGAGCAGTTCTTC
NA	TRBV7-8	TRBJ1-1	16	CASSRDRGGMNTEAFF	TGTGCCAGCAGCAGGGACCGGGGAGGGATGAACACTGAAGCTTTCTTT
TRBD1	TRBV29-1	TRBJ1-1	16	CSVDSSGQGLRTEAFF	TGCAGCGTTGATTCGTCCGGACAGGGGTTGAGGACTGAAGCTTTCTTT
NA	TRBV5-4	TRBJ2-3	16	CASSPTQRASTDTQYF	TGTGCCAGCAGCCCGACCCAGCGTGCTAGCACAGATACGCAGTATTTT
NA	TRBV2	TRBJ2-4	12	CATGVDRYIQYF	TGTGCCACTGGGGTTGACAGGTACATTCAGTACTTC
NA	TRBV10-3	TRBJ1-3	13	CATTTGYGNTIYF	TGTGCCACCACCACAGGGTATGGAAACACCATATATTTT
NA	TRBV15	TRBJ1-1	14	CATSRERANTEAFF	TGTGCCACCAGCAGGGAGAGGGCGAACACTGAAGCTTTCTTT
NA	TRBV9	TRBJ1-4	16	CASSVEGVGRGEKLFF	TGTGCCAGCAGCGTAGAGGGGGTCGGCAGAGGGGAAAAACTGTTTTTT
NA	TRBV11-2	TRBJ2-7	12	CASSPRGYEQYF	TGTGCCAGCAGCCCGCGAGGCTACGAGCAGTACTTC
TRBD1	TRBV29-1	TRBJ2-1	13	CSVVRGLNNEQFF	TGCAGCGTTGTGAGGGGGCTGAACAATGAGCAGTTCTTC
TRBD1	TRBV18	TRBJ2-1	17	CASSPSQPGQGSNEQFF	TGTGCCAGCTCACCATCCCAACCGGGACAGGGGTCGAATGAGCAGTTCTTC